Each of the 9 T cell receptor beta chains below was sequenced from the same sample in a study of spatial heterogeneity in lung cancer. TCRdb itself ran the 5' RACE reads through MiXCR, one entry per CDR3 protein. The repertoire has more than 80,000 distinct CDR3 sequences, about 12% of them found once; the top ten carry more than 40%. Time point defined: sample taken at primary tumor resection. Sample: PBMCs, taken at surgery. The receptors were gathered from a male donor with early-stage non-small cell lung cancer.

V usage is TRBV5-1 and J usage is TRBJ1-2; D unresolved. V lost 5 bases and J 3 bases, leaving 11 bases between the germline ends. Germline V gene lookup returns CDR1 SGHRS and CDR2 YFSETQ. This CDR3 is built from 13 residues. In DNA, the CDR3 is TGCGCCAGCAGTGTCGCCGTAGACTATGGCTACACCTTC. Its protein product is CASSVAVDYGYTF.

In this sample, this clonotype turned up a few times. The gene calls are TRBV2 and TRBJ1-5, with D maybe TRBD1 (5 bases). Per the germline V gene, CDR1 is SNHLY and CDR2 is FYNNEI. This CDR3 is built from 13 residues. The V end was cut by 3 bases, the J end by 7 bases, with 10 bases between. The CDR3 protein is CASSDEGPQPQHF. CDR3 nucleotide sequence: TGTGCCAGCAGTGATGAGGGGCCGCAGCCCCAGCATTTT.

The J gene is TRBJ1-1, the V gene TRBV3-1; D is unresolved. The CDR3 loop spans 11 amino acids. V lost 6 bases and J 10 bases, leaving 12 bases between the germline ends. Per germline, CDR1 LGHDT and CDR2 YNNKEL (reference sequence). The CDR3 protein is CASRLDGAAFF. CDR3 DNA: TGTGCCAGCAGGTTGGATGGAGCAGCTTTCTTT.

This clonotype was detected ten times or more. V gene TRBV20-1 combines with J gene TRBJ2-1; TRBD2 might be the D (6 bases). The V end was cut by 0 bases, the J end by 13 bases, with 13 bases between. Germline lookup yields CDR1 DFQATT and CDR2 SNEGSKA (reference sequence). CDR3 length: 12 amino acids. The CDR3: CSARDYPSVQFF. Here the CDR3 DNA reads TGCAGTGCTAGAGATTACCCTAGCGTTCAGTTCTTC.

This clonotype turned up a few times. The rearrangement uses TRBV10-3 and TRBJ2-7, with 7 bases lining up with TRBD1. CDR1 and CDR2 from the germline V gene are ENHRY and SYGVKD. The J segment lost 0 bases and the V segment lost 8 bases, leaving 10 bases of the junction unmatched. CDR3 size: 15 residues. CDR3 in amino acids: CAISTDRAVSYEQYF. In DNA, the CDR3 is TGTGCCATCTCAACCGACAGGGCCGTCTCCTACGAGCAGTACTTC.

V usage is TRBV5-4 and J usage is TRBJ2-7; D not resolved. The germline V gene has CDR1 SGHNT and CDR2 YYREEE (reference sequence). Trimming shortened V by 3 bases and J by 7 bases, and 20 bases separated the two germline ends. The CDR3 is made up of 15 amino acids. In nucleotides, the CDR3 is TGTGCCAGCAGCTCCCAAAGCGCGAGTCCTTATGAGCAGTACTTC. Amino acid sequence: CASSSQSASPYEQYF.

This sequence joins TRBV15 and TRBJ2-7, with a possible D match to TRBD2 (6 bases). This CDR3 has 14 residues. V was cut by 4 bases and J by 9 bases, with 19 bases left in between. Germline V gives CDR1 LNHNV, CDR2 YYDKDF (reference sequence). The CDR3 loop is CATSNRRDSLAQYF. CDR3 in DNA: TGTGCCACCAGCAACAGGAGGGACTCTCTGGCGCAGTACTTC. Supplemented by reference TRBV15 and TRBJ2-7, the full variable domain reads DAMVIQNPRYQVTQFGKPVTLSCSQTLNHNVMYWYQQKSSQAPKLLFHYYDKDFNNEADTPDNFQSRRPNTSFCFLDIRSPGLGDTAMYLCATSNRRDSLAQYFGPGTRLTVT.

V is TRBV6-1 and J is TRBJ1-1; D is unresolved. The CDR3 sequence is 14 residues long. Germline lookup yields CDR1 MNHNS and CDR2 SASEGT. Deletions cut 2 bases from V and 1 base from J, with 8 bases between. CDR3 DNA sequence: TGTGCCAGCAGTGAATTGGGCACGAACACTGAAGCTTTCTTT. Amino acids: CASSELGTNTEAFF.

This clonotype was counted between two and nine times. This chain connects TRBV5-1 to TRBJ1-4; D uncertain. V was pared by 0 bases and J by 0 bases, with 9 bases between. Germline-derived CDR1 and CDR2 are SGHRS and YFSETQ. The length of the CDR3 is 16 residues. CDR3 protein: CASSLGVSTTNEKLFF. CDR3 bases: TGCGCCAGCAGCTTGGGAGTCAGCACAACTAATGAAAAACTGTTTTTT. Looking up the rest from reference TRBV5-1 and TRBJ1-4 gives the full variable domain: KAGVTQTPRYLIKTRGQQVTLSCSPISGHRSVSWYQQTPGQGLQFLFEYFSETQRNKGNFPGRFSGRQFSNSRSEMNVSTLELGDSALYLCASSLGVSTTNEKLFFGSGTQLSVL.